Below, one T cell receptor (beta chain) is given with its context. Its antigen is not identified. CDR1 and CDR2 (germline): SGHRS, YFSETQ. The CDR3 has 14 residues. V gave up 0 bases and J gave up 4 bases, with 10 bases separating them. The data derive from a study of shared clonotypes between healthy human individuals. Across the study: With ages of 18 to 49, the donors were two women and a few men.

At deep level, the assay was performed. Sorted-subset replicate PCRs used around 220 ng DNA, about 30,000 T cell genomes. The method was immunoSEQ multiplex PCR; TCRdb's version includes in-frame clones alone and lacks a portion of them. The profile covers about 2 million clones, with approximately 95% appearing a single time and roughly 0.13% taken by the ten largest. General observations from the study: In this cohort, only blood was sampled, and tissue repertoires likely differ.

The sequence derives from a young man in good health. Input material: naive CD4+ T cells sorted from blood. Subset meaning: CD45RA+ positively selected. The chain combines TRBV5-1 with TRBJ2-5; no clear D gene. Here the CDR3 reads CASSLDPSIETQYF. The CDR3, as DNA: TGCGCCAGCAGCTTGGACCCTAGTATAGAGACCCAGTACTTC.